This T cell receptor (beta chain) was captured in a study of response to subunit inactivated influenza vaccine. Broader study findings: T cells newly recruited by each seasonal influenza vaccination are few, the authors suggested.

TCRdb re-analysed the RT-PCR reads in MiXCR, keeping a single row per CDR3 protein. Of approximately 160,000 distinct CDR3 sequences in the sample, about 10% were seen once. This clonotype has a count of ten or more. As yet, its antigen is unknown. V gave up 3 bases and J gave up 3 bases, with 16 bases separating them. The germline gives CDR1 MNHEY, CDR2 SMNVEV (reference sequence). The CDR3 has 16 amino acids. This sequence was found in a man in his fifties or sixties who received an inactivated influenza vaccine. Here the sequenced sample was CD8+ T cells sorted from PBMCs, taken less than 30 months after vaccination. V usage is TRBV27 and J usage is TRBJ2-3, with D hard to call. The CDR3 protein is CASSFVAARSTDTQYF. CDR3 coding DNA: TGTGCCAGCAGTTTTGTTGCGGCCCGGAGTACAGATACGCAGTATTTT.